A selection of T cell receptor beta chains follows, all from one sample in a study of vaccination effects on CD4 cells after COVID-19. Their antigens remain unidentified. Method: immunoSEQ multiplex PCR; TCRdb's copy keeps in-frame clones and lacks some. The data show tens of thousands of clones, approximately 82% seen once. Sequenced here: CD4+ T cells from PBMCs cultured with HCoV-NL63 spike peptides, sampled after COVID-19 vaccination. These receptors were taken from a human donor who received a COVID-19 vaccine. Some clones in this sample may be carry-over from other donors' samples. Both conserved end residues are part of each CDR3. A D gene is named only where the DNA matches it firmly.

TRBV29-1,TRBJ2-3,TRBD1,CSVGGGSYNTDTQYF
TRBV6-6,TRBJ2-5,TRBD1,CASREPGQQETQYF
TRBV9,TRBJ2-2,.,CASSGTLITSSNTGELFF
TRBV7-2,TRBJ1-1,.,CASSLGATSSRGEAFF
TRBV24-1,TRBJ2-2,TRBD1,CATSRGQKGVGELFF
TRBV6-5,TRBJ1-1,.,CASSQGQFNTEAFF
TRBV2,TRBJ2-3,.,CASSYSTDTQYF
TRBV7-3,TRBJ2-5,.,CASSTPGHRQETQYF
TRBV7-8,TRBJ1-5,.,CASSLALIFFGDQPQHF
TRBV5-1,TRBJ1-4,.,CASSGGAHAGEKLFF
TRBV29-1,TRBJ2-5,TRBD2,CSVNSGGAETQYF
TRBV29-1,TRBJ2-1,.,CSVGWGREVFF
TRBV6-5,TRBJ2-5,TRBD1,CVSRVDRGAETQYF
TRBV28,TRBJ1-6,TRBD1,CASSFGQGLNNSPLHF
TRBV5-5,TRBJ1-1,TRBD1,CASSLGDSTTEAFF
TRBV7-9,TRBJ1-6,.,CASTEAGISPLHF
TRBV19,TRBJ1-1,.,CASSTPVWNTEAFF